These 19 T cell receptor beta chains came from one sample sequenced in a study of blood T cell repertoires in COVID-19. Sequencing was performed with immunoSEQ multiplex PCR; in TCRdb, only in-frame clones are kept and a portion is missing. The sample shows about 430,000 clones, approximately 90% of them seen only once. The sequencing input was PBMCs or T cells enriched from blood (not recorded which). The receptor source for this set is a woman between 18 and 29 years old who had been exposed to COVID-19.

The chain employs TRBV5-1 and TRBJ1-2; 10 nucleotides match TRBD1. Germline loops: CDR1 SGHRS, CDR2 YFSETQ. V shed 4 bases and J 4 bases; nucleotides not matched to a gene: 7. The CDR3 runs to 15 residues. Here the CDR3 reads CASSPGTGEPYGYTF. The CDR3 nucleotides read TGCGCCAGCAGCCCGGGGACAGGGGAACCCTATGGCTACACCTTC.

This CDR3 is CASSQVKRPYEQYF. CDR3 bases: TGTGCCAGCAGCCAAGTTAAGCGGCCCTACGAGCAGTACTTC. The rearrangement links TRBV3-1 (or the pseudogene TRBV3-2) to TRBJ2-7; maybe TRBD2 (5 bases). Trimming stripped 1 base from V and 2 bases from J, with 9 bases between. Germline V gene lookup returns CDR1 LGHDT and CDR2 YNNKEL (reference sequence). The length of the CDR3 is 14 residues.

The V and J genes are TRBV11-2 and TRBJ2-7, with TRBD1 matching over 7 bases. The germline V gene has CDR1 SGHAT and CDR2 FQNNGV. With 4 bases clipped from V and 0 bases from J, the junction kept 6 bases outside the gene matches. The length of the CDR3 is 15 residues. CDR3 DNA sequence: TGTGCCAGCAGCTCCACCCGGGACAGCTCCTACGAGCAGTACTTC. Residues: CASSSTRDSSYEQYF. The variable domain in full, completed from reference TRBV11-2 and TRBJ2-7, reads EAGVAQSPRYKIIEKRQSVAFWCNPISGHATLYWYQQILGQGPKLLIQFQNNGVVDDSQLPKDRFSAERLKGVDSTLKIQPAKLEDSAVYLCASSSTRDSSYEQYFGPGTRLTVT.

The chain uses TRBV10-3 and TRBJ2-3; D is uncertain. In germline, CDR1 is ENHRY, CDR2 SYGVKD. Trimming shortened V by 0 bases and J by 6 bases, and 7 bases separated the two germline ends. CDR3 length: 13 residues. Here the CDR3 DNA reads TGTGCCATCAGTGAGTCGACACTTGATACGCAGTATTTT. It codes for CAISESTLDTQYF.

This clone was recorded a few times. The chain couples TRBV5-1 to TRBJ1-6; no clear D gene. Trimming cost V 2 bases and J 7 bases, with 4 bases left between them. The V gene's germline CDR1 is SGHRS and CDR2 YFSETQ. The CDR3 is 12 residues long. In DNA, the CDR3 is TGCGCCAGCAGCTTTCAGAATTCACCCCTCCACTTT. Translated: CASSFQNSPLHF. The variable domain in full, with the rest retrieved from reference TRBV5-1 and TRBJ1-6, is KAGVTQTPRYLIKTRGQQVTLSCSPISGHRSVSWYQQTPGQGLQFLFEYFSETQRNKGNFPGRFSGRQFSNSRSEMNVSTLELGDSALYLCASSFQNSPLHFGNGTRLTVT.

This chain joins TRBV3-1 (or the pseudogene TRBV3-2) and TRBJ2-5; 11 bases are a match to TRBD2. J gave up 10 bases and V 5 bases, and 9 bases lay outside the gene matches. The CDR3 contains 14 residues. The germline gives CDR1 LGHDT, CDR2 YNNKEL (reference sequence). The CDR3 spells CASSKTSGEMSQYF. CDR3 DNA: TGTGCCAGCAGCAAGACTAGCGGGGAAATGAGCCAGTACTTC.

This chain's CDR3 is CASSSVGQVSPLHF. The CDR3, as DNA: TGTGCCAGCAGCTCTGTCGGACAGGTGTCACCCCTCCACTTT. The rearrangement joins TRBV9 to TRBJ1-6; 7 bases map to TRBD1. The CDR3 contains 14 residues. With 4 bases clipped from V and 10 bases from J, the junction kept 8 bases outside the gene matches. Per germline, CDR1 SGDLS and CDR2 YYNGEE.

In its sample, this clone was seen a few times. V usage is TRBV4-1 and J usage is TRBJ2-7, with TRBD2 identical over 12 bases. The CDR3 has 16 residues. V shed 3 bases and J 6 bases; nucleotides not matched to a gene: 9. Germline CDR1 is MGHRA and CDR2 is YSYEKL. CDR3 DNA sequence: TGCGCCAGCAGCCACGCCTCTAGCGGGAGGGCCAGCGAGCAGTACTTC. It encodes CASSHASSGRASEQYF.

The chain carries TRBV10-3 and TRBJ1-5, with D possibly matching TRBD1 (6 bases). V gave up 2 bases and J gave up 3 bases, with 11 bases separating them. The CDR3 covers 15 residues. Germline CDR1 ENHRY, CDR2 SYGVKD. The CDR3 loop reads CAISERGADNQPQHF. The CDR3 DNA reads TGTGCCATCAGTGAGCGGGGGGCGGACAATCAGCCCCAGCATTTT.

This clone was counted between two and nine times. The V and J genes are TRBV3-1 (or the pseudogene TRBV3-2) and TRBJ2-4; the D is unclear. The V end lost 1 base, the J end lost 0 bases, and 7 bases lay between the germline ends. Germline V gene data show CDR1 as LGHDT and CDR2 as YNNKEL (reference sequence). The CDR3 runs 15 residues. In nucleotides, the CDR3 is TGTGCCAGCAGCCAAGCGCAACTAGCCAAAAACATTCAGTACTTC. Amino acid sequence: CASSQAQLAKNIQYF.

This chain joins TRBV6-6 and TRBJ1-5, with 9 bases identical to TRBD1. The CDR3 runs 16 residues. J gave up 3 bases and V 2 bases, and 5 bases lay outside the gene matches. The germline gives CDR1 MNHNY, CDR2 SVGAGI (reference sequence). The CDR3 coding sequence is TGTGCCAGCAGTTACACCGGACAGGGGATCAATCAGCCCCAGCATTTT. Translating it yields CASSYTGQGINQPQHF.

V gene TRBV9 combines with J gene TRBJ2-2; D is possibly TRBD2 (7 bases). Per germline, CDR1 SGDLS and CDR2 YYNGEE. This CDR3 is built from 18 residues. V lost 0 bases to trimming and J lost 2 bases, with 17 bases between them. The CDR3 loop is CASSVAGGGALNTGELFF. The CDR3 DNA sequence: TGTGCCAGCAGCGTAGCTGGGGGGGGCGCCTTAAACACCGGGGAGCTGTTTTTT.

The rearrangement links TRBV28 to TRBJ2-5; 9 positions agree with TRBD1. The CDR3 consists of 14 residues. V dropped 4 bases and J dropped 4; count of bases not matched to a gene: 4. Germline values: CDR1 MDHEN, CDR2 SYDVKM. CDR3 loop: CASSYGDRAETQYF. The DNA for the CDR3 is TGTGCCAGCAGTTATGGGGACAGGGCAGAGACCCAGTACTTC.

The chain links TRBV28 to TRBJ1-5; 8 bases align to TRBD1. The CDR3 consists of 15 residues. Germline V gene lookup returns CDR1 MDHEN and CDR2 SYDVKM. The junction had 13 bases not matched to a gene; V was cut back by 10 bases and J by 5 bases. Written as DNA, the CDR3 is TGTGCCACCGGGGAGGAGGACAGGGTTTATCAGCCCCAGCATTTT. It is translated as CATGEEDRVYQPQHF.

The chain is built from TRBV5-1 and TRBJ2-3; 8 bases are shared with TRBD1. The V segment lost 3 bases and the J segment 6 bases; nucleotides outside the gene matches: 9. CDR3 length: 15 residues. Germline values: CDR1 SGHRS, CDR2 YFSETQ. In DNA, the CDR3 is TGCGCCAGCAGCTCCTTCGGCAGGGGGCAGGATACGCAGTATTTT. Amino acids: CASSSFGRGQDTQYF.

CDR3 in DNA: TGTGCCAGCAGCTCGTCTAGCGGGAGTGGGACCCAGTACTTC. Its translation is CASSSSSGSGTQYF. This chain joins TRBV7-2 and TRBJ2-5; TRBD2 matches 10 bases. The junction had 6 bases not matched to a gene; V was cut back by 4 bases and J by 7 bases. The length of the CDR3 is 14 residues. Germline assignment: CDR1 SGHTA and CDR2 FQGNSA.

V is TRBV20-1 and J is TRBJ2-7; D is uncertain. V was pared by 3 bases and J by 3 bases, with 12 bases between. Per the germline V gene, CDR1 is DFQATT and CDR2 is SNEGSKA (reference sequence). The length of the CDR3 is 13 residues. The CDR3 DNA sequence: TGCAGTGCTAGTGGGCCAGGCATCTACGAGCAGTACTTC. Protein product: CSASGPGIYEQYF.

As to this clone: Different DNA sequences within this sample yield the same CDR3. The chain links TRBV7-9 to TRBJ1-1; D unclear. V lost 1 base to trimming and J lost 4 bases, with 7 bases between them. The CDR3 consists of 13 residues. CDR1 is SEHNR, CDR2 FQNEAQ, per germline (reference sequence). The CDR3 DNA follows: TGTGCCAGCAGCTTAGAAGGGAGCACTGAAGCTTTCTTT. Encoded protein: CASSLEGSTEAFF.

The rearrangement joins TRBV4-2 to TRBJ1-1; D ambiguous. The germline CDR1 and CDR2 sequences are LGHNA and YNFKEQ. V dropped 1 base and J dropped 11 bases, with 14 bases sitting between them. CDR3 length: 13 amino acids. CDR3 in amino acids: CASSQVQTHEAFF. CDR3 sequence (DNA): TGTGCCAGCAGCCAAGTACAGACCCATGAGGCTTTCTTT.